A selection of T cell receptor beta chains follows, all from one sample in a study of response to subunit inactivated influenza vaccine. TCRdb fed the RT-PCR reads into MiXCR, producing one record per CDR3 protein. The table records about 700,000 distinct CDR3 sequences, approximately 14% of them present only once. This specimen was PBMCs from blood, taken around two weeks before vaccination. These receptors were obtained from a man aged 50 or older who received an inactivated influenza vaccine. Both conserved end residues are part of each CDR3. Fields, in order: V gene, clone size, J gene, D gene, CDR3 DNA, CDR3 protein. D genes are given only for firm matches. Not every row has a clone size; where given, it reads once, few, many or a size class.

TRBV2	many	TRBJ1-5	-	TGTGCCAGCAGTGACAGGGCGGGCAATCAGCCCCAGCATTTT	CASSDRAGNQPQHF
TRBV20-1	-	TRBJ1-5	-	TGCAGTGCCCCCAGTTATAGCAATCAGCCCCAGCATTTT	CSAPSYSNQPQHF
TRBV4-3	-	TRBJ2-1	TRBD2	TGCGCCAGCAGCCTAGAAAAGCGGGGGGGTCACAATGAGCAGTTCTTC	CASSLEKRGGHNEQFF
TRBV4-2	-	TRBJ2-2	-	TGTGCCAGCAGCCCCGGGCTCCTCTGCTTTAGGACCGGGGAGCTGTTTTTT	CASSPGLLCFRTGELFF
TRBV6-2/TRBV6-3	-	TRBJ1-2	TRBD1	TGTGCCAGCAGCCCGGGGGACAGGGACTCCTATGGCTACACCTTC	CASSPGDRDSYGYTF
TRBV7-2	many	TRBJ2-7	-	TGTGCCAGCAGTCAAGGAAGTACCTCCTCCTACGAGCAGTACTTC	CASSQGSTSSYEQYF
TRBV6-6	few	TRBJ2-7	-	TGTGCCAGCTGGACACCCAACTACGAGCAGTACTTC	CASWTPNYEQYF
TRBV9	few	TRBJ2-7	-	TGTGCCAGCAGCGTAGACCAACAACAGGTCTACGAGCAGTACTTC	CASSVDQQQVYEQYF
TRBV10-3	few	TRBJ1-5	TRBD1	TGTGCCACCCGGACAGGGACCAATCAGCCCCAGCATTTT	CATRTGTNQPQHF
TRBV5-1	-	TRBJ2-7	TRBD1	TGCGCCAGCAGCTTGGATCTAACCGGGACAGTCAACGAGCAGTACTTC	CASSLDLTGTVNEQYF
TRBV4-3	few	TRBJ2-1	TRBD1	TGCGCCAGCAGCCAGCCGGGACAGGGGACTAACAATGAGCAGTTCTTC	CASSQPGQGTNNEQFF
TRBV5-5	-	TRBJ1-1	-	TGTGCCAGCAGCTACAGGGTCGCTGAAGCTTTCTTT	CASSYRVAEAFF
TRBV5-1	-	TRBJ1-1	-	TGCGCCAGCAGCTTGGTGTCGCCCACGAACACTGAAGCTTTCTTT	CASSLVSPTNTEAFF